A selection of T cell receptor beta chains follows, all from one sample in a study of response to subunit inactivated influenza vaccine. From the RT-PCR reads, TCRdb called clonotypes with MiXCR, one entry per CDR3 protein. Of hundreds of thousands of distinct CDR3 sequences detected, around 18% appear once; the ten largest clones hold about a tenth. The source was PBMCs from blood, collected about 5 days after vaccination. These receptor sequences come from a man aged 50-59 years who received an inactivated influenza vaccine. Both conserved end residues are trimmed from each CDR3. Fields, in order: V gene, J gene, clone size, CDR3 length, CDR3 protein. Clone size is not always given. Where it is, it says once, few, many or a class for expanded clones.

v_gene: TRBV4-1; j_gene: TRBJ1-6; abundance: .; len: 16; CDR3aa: ASSQPLGTQKRDSPLH
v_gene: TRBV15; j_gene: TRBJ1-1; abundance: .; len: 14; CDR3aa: ATSRGQEGLNTEAF
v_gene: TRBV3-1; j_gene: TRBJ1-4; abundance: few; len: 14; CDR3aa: ASSPRQAITNEKLF
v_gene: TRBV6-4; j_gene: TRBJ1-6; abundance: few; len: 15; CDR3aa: ASSDQVWTGSNSPLH
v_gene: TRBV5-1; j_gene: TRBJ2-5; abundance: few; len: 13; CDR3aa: ASSLVPGPQETQY
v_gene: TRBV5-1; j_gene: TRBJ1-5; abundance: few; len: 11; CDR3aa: ASQRDYNQPQH
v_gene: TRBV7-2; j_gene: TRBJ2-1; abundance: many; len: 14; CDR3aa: ASSWGLAGGDNEQF
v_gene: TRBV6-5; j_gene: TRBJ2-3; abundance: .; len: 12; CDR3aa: ASSYGRSGDTQY
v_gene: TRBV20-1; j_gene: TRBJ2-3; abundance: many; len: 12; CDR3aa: SARKSGSADTQY
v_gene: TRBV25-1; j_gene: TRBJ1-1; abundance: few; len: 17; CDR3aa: ASSEDSLQGYILGTEAF
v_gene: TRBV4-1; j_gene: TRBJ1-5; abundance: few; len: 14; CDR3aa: ASSQDPGQRNQPQH
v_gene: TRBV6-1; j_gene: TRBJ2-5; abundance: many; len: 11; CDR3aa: ASSRTVQETQY
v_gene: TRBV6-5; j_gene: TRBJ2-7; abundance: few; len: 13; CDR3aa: ASSYGTGVSYEQY
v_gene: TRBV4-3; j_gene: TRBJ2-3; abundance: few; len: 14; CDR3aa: ASSQDRYRSTDTQY
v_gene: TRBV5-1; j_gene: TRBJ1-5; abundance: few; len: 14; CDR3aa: ASSLAPVGSNQPQH
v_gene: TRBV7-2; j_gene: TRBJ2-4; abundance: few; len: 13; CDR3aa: ASSLSTGGKNIQY
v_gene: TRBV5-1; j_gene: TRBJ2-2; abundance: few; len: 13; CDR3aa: ASSATGTPPGELF
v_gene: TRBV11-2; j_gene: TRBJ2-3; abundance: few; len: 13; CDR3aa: ASSLTAGSTDTQY
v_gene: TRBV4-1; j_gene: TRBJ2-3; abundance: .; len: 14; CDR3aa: ASSQDPATSTDTQY
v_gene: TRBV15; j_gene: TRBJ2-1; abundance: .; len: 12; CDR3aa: ATSRGTQTRGQF
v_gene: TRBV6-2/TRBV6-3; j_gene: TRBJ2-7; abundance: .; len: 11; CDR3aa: ASRATETYEQY
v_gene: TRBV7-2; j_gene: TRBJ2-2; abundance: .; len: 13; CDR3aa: ASSLGLAGPGELF
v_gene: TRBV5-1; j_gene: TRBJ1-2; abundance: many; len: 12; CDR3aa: ASSLDGTNYGYT
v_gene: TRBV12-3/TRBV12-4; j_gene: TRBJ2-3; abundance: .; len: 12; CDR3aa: ASKMGGATDTQY
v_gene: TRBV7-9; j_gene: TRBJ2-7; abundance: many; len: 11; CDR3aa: ASSGTGNYEQY
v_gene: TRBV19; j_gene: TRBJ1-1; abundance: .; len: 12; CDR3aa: ASSIQGDWAEAF
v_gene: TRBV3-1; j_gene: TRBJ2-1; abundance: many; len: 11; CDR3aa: ASSQGQAAEQF
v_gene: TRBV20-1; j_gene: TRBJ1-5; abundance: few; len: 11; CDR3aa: SARADQNQPQH
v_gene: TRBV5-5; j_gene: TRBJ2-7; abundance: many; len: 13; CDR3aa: ASSLAGQGRHEQY
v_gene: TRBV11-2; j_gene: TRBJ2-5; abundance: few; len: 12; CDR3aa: ASSLTSGGAGPY
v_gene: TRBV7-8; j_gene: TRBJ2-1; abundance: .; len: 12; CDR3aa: ASSLRRSYNEQF
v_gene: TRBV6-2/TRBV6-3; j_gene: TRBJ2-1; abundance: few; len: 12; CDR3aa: ASKHPNSYNEQF
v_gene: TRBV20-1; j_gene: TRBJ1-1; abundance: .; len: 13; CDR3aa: SARDMGDIYTEAF
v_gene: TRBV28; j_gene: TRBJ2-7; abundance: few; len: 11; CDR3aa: ASTLGVSYEQY
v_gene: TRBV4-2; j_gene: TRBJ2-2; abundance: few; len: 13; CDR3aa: ATREGGTNTGELF
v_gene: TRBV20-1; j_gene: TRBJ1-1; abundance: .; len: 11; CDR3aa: SASVAGGTEAF
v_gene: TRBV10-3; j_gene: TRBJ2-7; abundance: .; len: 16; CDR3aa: AISESNSGRIRSYEQY
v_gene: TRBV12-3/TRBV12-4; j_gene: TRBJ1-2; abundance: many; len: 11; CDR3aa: ASSLVQNYGYT
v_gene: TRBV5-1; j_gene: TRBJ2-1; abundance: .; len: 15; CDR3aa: ASSRDYFSGRTNEQF
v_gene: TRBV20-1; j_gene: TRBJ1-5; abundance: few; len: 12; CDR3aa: SAREGQGVQPQH
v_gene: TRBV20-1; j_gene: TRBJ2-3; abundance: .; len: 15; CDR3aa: SARGPPGSGGADTQY
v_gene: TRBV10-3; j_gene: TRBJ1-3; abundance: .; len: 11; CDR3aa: AIWESSGNTIY
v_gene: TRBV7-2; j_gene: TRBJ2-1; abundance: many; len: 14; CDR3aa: ASSKPAGTSGRLLF